Below, 27 T cell receptor beta chains from the same sample are listed, as sequenced in a study of cytomegalovirus exposure and HLA in healthy donors. Researchers ran the PCR with 60 Vbeta and 13 Jbeta primers. The data were produced by immunoSEQ multiplex PCR, yet TCRdb's version contains in-frame clones alone and is incomplete. The repertoire holds 130,000 to 150,000 clones, with around four fifths as singletons. Sequencing was performed on PBMCs. These receptors were obtained from a female donor in good health and CMV-seronegative.

The genes are TRBV6-1 and TRBJ2-5, with TRBD1 identical over 8 bases. The germline CDR1 and CDR2 sequences are MNHNS and SASEGT. This CDR3 contains 15 residues. The V segment lost 0 bases and the J segment 5 bases; nucleotides outside the gene matches: 5. In DNA, the CDR3 is TGTGCCAGCAGTGAAGCGGACAGGGTGGGGGAGACCCAGTACTTC. This translates into CASSEADRVGETQYF.

The rearrangement joins TRBV5-1 to TRBJ2-7; D gene unclear. The CDR3 totals 15 residues. The germline V gene has CDR1 SGHRS and CDR2 YFSETQ. V lost 5 bases to trimming and J lost 6 bases, with 21 bases between them. The CDR3 DNA sequence: TGCGCCAGCAGGGCGACCCCGGCGCCTGGCGGCGAGCAGTACTTC. This sequence encodes CASRATPAPGGEQYF.

This clone was observed a single time. V is TRBV9 and J is TRBJ1-6, with 8 bases matching TRBD1. V lost 4 bases and J lost 8; bases outside the gene matches: 5. CDR1 SGDLS and CDR2 YYNGEE come from the germline V gene. The CDR3 consists of 14 residues. The CDR3 bases are TGTGCCAGCAGCCCCTGGGGACAGGATTCACCCCTCCACTTT. It yields the protein CASSPWGQDSPLHF.

This sequence joins TRBV5-6 and TRBJ1-2; 8 bases match TRBD1. The CDR3 loop spans 13 amino acids. Germline CDR1 reads SGHDT; CDR2 reads YYEEEE. V lost 3 bases, J lost 7 bases, and 5 bases stayed unmatched. This CDR3 is CASSSDRGSGYTF. The DNA for the CDR3 is TGTGCCAGCAGCTCTGACAGGGGCAGTGGCTACACCTTC.

V usage is TRBV5-8 and J usage is TRBJ1-5; 9 bases fit TRBD1. The V segment lost 2 bases and the J segment 6 bases; nucleotides outside the gene matches: 6. Germline CDR1 SGHTS, CDR2 YDEGEE. The CDR3 extends over 15 amino acids. The CDR3 bases are TGTGCCAGCAGCTTACACAGGGGGCTCGGTCAGCCCCAGCATTTT. Amino acids: CASSLHRGLGQPQHF.

V gene TRBV7-9 combines with J gene TRBJ1-4; D possibly corresponds to TRBD1 (5 bases). The CDR3 runs to 13 residues. V dropped 8 bases and J dropped 7 bases, with 14 bases sitting between them. Germline V CDR1 and CDR2: SEHNR, FQNEAQ (reference sequence). CDR3 nucleotides: TGTGCCAGCGGCCGGGGGTGGGGTGAAAAACTGTTTTTT. It codes for CASGRGWGEKLFF.

CDR3 sequence reads: CASRETGVSAEAFF. The DNA for the CDR3 is TGTGCCAGCAGGGAAACAGGGGTTTCAGCTGAAGCTTTCTTT. The rearrangement links TRBV2 to TRBJ1-1; TRBD1 agrees at 7 bases. The germline V gene encodes CDR1 SNHLY and CDR2 FYNNEI. V was pared by 6 bases and J by 6 bases, with 10 bases of the junction left unmatched. This CDR3 region has 14 residues.

V and J are TRBV21-1 and TRBJ2-5; no check of the table's D call, TRBD2, against the DNA was made. TRBV21-1 is a documented pseudogene. The CDR3 is 14 amino acids. This CDR3 is CASTRGLAGETQYF. The DNA for the CDR3 is TGTGCCAGCACCCGGGGACTAGCGGGTGAGACCCAGTACTTC.

V and J are TRBV5-1 and TRBJ1-1; D is undetermined. The CDR3 contains 14 residues. Germline V gives CDR1 SGHRS, CDR2 YFSETQ. With 4 bases removed from V and 1 base from J, the gap between germline ends came to 11 bases. This chain's CDR3 is CASSTTQENTEAFF. CDR3 coding DNA: TGCGCCAGCAGCACCACCCAGGAGAACACTGAAGCTTTCTTT.

The chain carries TRBV5-1 and TRBJ2-7; TRBD1 matches at 8 bases. V dropped 4 bases and J dropped 6; count of bases not matched to a gene: 18. CDR1 and CDR2 (germline): SGHRS, YFSETQ. The CDR3 runs to 17 residues. CDR3 in DNA: TGCGCCAGCAGCGGTCCTTTCGGATGGACAGGGAATGGCGAGCAGTACTTC. This sequence encodes CASSGPFGWTGNGEQYF.

This clone showed up just a few times. The chain employs TRBV6-1 and TRBJ1-1; 7 bases match TRBD1. In germline, CDR1 is MNHNS, CDR2 SASEGT. Losses at the gene ends were 8 bases for V and 0 bases for J; bases not matched to a gene: 6. The CDR3 spans 14 residues. CDR3 loop: CASSRGGMNTEAFF. As DNA, the CDR3 is TGTGCCAGCTCGAGAGGGGGCATGAACACTGAAGCTTTCTTT.

The chain is built from TRBV28 and TRBJ1-2; D unresolved. The CDR3 consists of 12 residues. Germline V lookup: CDR1 MDHEN, CDR2 SYDVKM. V lost 5 bases, J lost 3 bases, and 7 bases lay in between. CDR3 sequence: CASSGLYYGYTF. The CDR3 DNA is TGTGCCAGCAGTGGACTGTACTATGGCTACACCTTC.

J is TRBJ2-7 and V is TRBV7-2, with 15 positions matching TRBD2. Germline CDR1 is SGHTA and CDR2 is FQGNSA. The V segment lost 3 bases and the J segment 3 bases; nucleotides outside the gene matches: 3. This CDR3 contains 16 residues. CDR3 loop: CASSFGGLAGGYEQYF. CDR3 nucleotide sequence: TGTGCCAGCAGCTTTGGGGGACTAGCGGGAGGCTACGAGCAGTACTTC.

V gene TRBV9 combines with J gene TRBJ2-1; 9 bases map to TRBD2. This CDR3 region has 16 residues. The V gene end was trimmed by 4 bases and the J gene end by 4 bases; junction bases not matched to a gene: 9. In germline, CDR1 is SGDLS, CDR2 YYNGEE. CDR3 bases: TGTGCCAGCAGCCCCTTAGCGGGAGTCTCGTACAATGAGCAGTTCTTC. It is translated as CASSPLAGVSYNEQFF.

This chain joins TRBV28 and TRBJ2-5, with 9 positions matching TRBD2. V gave up 8 bases and J gave up 5 bases; unmatched junction bases: 9. The CDR3 is 14 residues long. Germline assignment: CDR1 MDHEN and CDR2 SYDVKM. This CDR3 is CASLAGELEETQYF. The CDR3 bases are TGTGCCAGCTTAGCGGGGGAGTTAGAGGAGACCCAGTACTTC.

CDR3 sequence reads: CASTGLHGSPYEQYF. The CDR3, as DNA: TGTGCCAGCACGGGACTGCACGGGTCCCCCTACGAGCAGTACTTC. The chain couples TRBV2 to TRBJ2-5, with D maybe TRBD2 (6 bases). TRBJ2-7 explains the end of the DNA better; the J call may be wrong. Germline CDR1 SNHLY, CDR2 FYNNEI. The CDR3 totals 15 residues.

Details on this clone: The sample carries other DNA sequences with the same CDR3. This chain links TRBV2 with TRBJ1-4; D is undetermined. Trimming removed 4 bases from V and 1 base from J, with 10 bases in between. CDR1 is SNHLY and CDR2 is FYNNEI in the germline V gene. The CDR3 is 15 amino acids. The CDR3 nucleotides are TGTGCCAGCAGTGGGCTTCGAGGAACTAATGAAAAACTGTTTTTT. Translated: CASSGLRGTNEKLFF.

This chain uses TRBV2 with TRBJ1-1; D is perhaps TRBD1 (6 bases). This CDR3 spans 12 amino acids. Germline CDR1 reads SNHLY; CDR2 reads FYNNEI. Between the trimmed V and J ends, which lost 6 bases and 1 base, there was a span of 6 bases. This CDR3 reads CASRGQNTEAFF. DNA of the CDR3: TGTGCCAGCAGGGGACAGAACACTGAAGCTTTCTTT. Looking up the rest from reference TRBV2 and TRBJ1-1 gives the full variable domain: EPEVTQTPSHQVTQMGQEVILRCVPISNHLYFYWYRQILGQKVEFLVSFYNNEISEKSEIFDDQFSVERPDGSNFTLKIRSTKLEDSAMYFCASRGQNTEAFFGQGTRLTVV.

The rearrangement links TRBV28 to TRBJ1-4; TRBD1 might be the D (6 bases). CDR3 length: 15 residues. The V gene lost 5 bases and the J gene lost 8 bases, with 18 bases spanning the gap. The germline V gene encodes CDR1 MDHEN and CDR2 SYDVKM. The CDR3 sequence: CASSLVQGPGEKLFF. CDR3 nucleotides: TGTGCCAGCAGTCTAGTACAGGGCCCCGGAGAAAAACTGTTTTTT.

Worth noting for this clone: A read error may account for a junction end that differs from germline. The V and J genes are TRBV5-8 and TRBJ1-1; 7 bases match TRBD1. The CDR3 consists of 14 residues. CDR1 and CDR2 from the germline V gene are SGHTS and YDEGEE. Here the CDR3 reads CASSTGTANPEAFF. The CDR3 region has the DNA TGTGCCAGCAGCACCGGGACAGCGAACCCTGAAGCTTTCTTT.

This clone was counted only a few times. The gene calls are TRBV6-6 and TRBJ1-5, with D possibly matching TRBD1 (6 bases). The V gene lost 8 bases and the J gene lost 2 bases, with 13 bases spanning the gap. Germline-derived CDR1 and CDR2 are MNHNY and SVGAGI (reference sequence). This CDR3 has 14 amino acids. DNA for the CDR3: TGTGCCAGCGTAGGGGGGGTCGGCAATCAGCCCCAGCATTTT. This translates into CASVGGVGNQPQHF.

The V call is TRBV25-1, the J call TRBJ1-1, with unresolved D. Trimming removed 5 bases at V and 1 base at J, with 8 bases between. The germline gives CDR1 MGHDK, CDR2 SYGVNS. This CDR3 region has 13 residues. The CDR3 nucleotides read TGTGCCAGCAGTTCGACACGGAACACTGAAGCTTTCTTT. It is translated as CASSSTRNTEAFF.

V usage is TRBV7-9 and J usage is TRBJ2-1; D might be TRBD1 (6 bases). The germline gives CDR1 SEHNR, CDR2 FQNEAQ (reference sequence). CDR3 length equals 13 residues. The CDR3 region is CAGARGSYNEQFF. The CDR3 DNA is TGTGCTGGAGCCAGGGGCTCCTACAATGAGCAGTTCTTC.

This clone was recorded at least ten times. The CDR3 here is CASRQGLREQYF. CDR3 in DNA: TGCGCCAGCAGACAGGGCTTACGTGAGCAGTACTTC. The chain recombines TRBV5-1 with TRBJ2-7, with a weak D call TRBD1 (6 bases). Germline CDR1 SGHRS, CDR2 YFSETQ. The V gene lost 5 bases and the J gene lost 7 bases, with 13 bases spanning the gap. The CDR3 contains 12 residues.

This chain connects TRBV30 to TRBJ1-2, with 8 nucleotides matching TRBD1. After removal of 0 bases from V and 5 bases from J, the junction contained 17 bases not matched to a gene. The CDR3 consists of 18 residues. Germline CDR1 GTSNPN, CDR2 SVGIG (reference sequence). Here the CDR3 reads CAWSVKPPGGPRIYGYTF. CDR3 nucleotides: TGTGCCTGGAGTGTAAAGCCCCCAGGGGGCCCCAGAATTTATGGCTACACCTTC.

This sequence joins TRBV7-2 and TRBJ2-3; the match to TRBD2 covers 8 bases. V was pared by 3 bases and J by 5 bases, with 7 bases of the junction left unmatched. Germline V gene lookup returns CDR1 SGHTA and CDR2 FQGNSA. The CDR3 sequence is 15 residues long. CDR3: CASSFDGGAGDTQYF. The CDR3 DNA reads as TGTGCCAGCAGCTTCGACGGGGGGGCCGGAGATACGCAGTATTTT.

This chain links TRBV10-1 with TRBJ2-5; TRBD2 might be the D (5 bases). This CDR3 has 14 residues. V was trimmed by 4 bases and J by 5 bases, leaving 14 bases between them. Germline CDR1 is WNHNN and CDR2 is SYGVQD (reference sequence). The CDR3 region has the DNA TGCGCCAGCAGTGCCTCGACTATTCTCGAGACCCAGTACTTC. Translating gives CASSASTILETQYF.